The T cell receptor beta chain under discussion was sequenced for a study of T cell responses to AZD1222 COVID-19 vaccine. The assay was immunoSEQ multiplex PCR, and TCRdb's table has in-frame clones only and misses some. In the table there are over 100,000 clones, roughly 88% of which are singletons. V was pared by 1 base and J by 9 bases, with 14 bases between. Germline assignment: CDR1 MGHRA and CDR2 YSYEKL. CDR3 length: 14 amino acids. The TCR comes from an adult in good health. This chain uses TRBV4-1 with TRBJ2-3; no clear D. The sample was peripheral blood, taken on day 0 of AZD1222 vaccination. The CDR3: CASSQAETRHTQYF. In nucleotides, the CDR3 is TGCGCCAGCAGCCAAGCAGAGACTCGGCACACGCAGTATTTT.